The 28 T cell receptor beta chains given below trace back to one sample, sequenced in a study of CD4 T cells in relation to SARS-CoV-2 and coronaviruses. No antigen is known for these receptors. Before the COVID-19 pandemic, during about 2010-2018, CD4+ T cells were taken from unexposed donors. Isolation of CD4+ T cells took place after about 9 days in culture. TCRdb's table, derived via immunoSEQ multiplex PCR, lists solely in-frame clones and lacks some. The sample has under 30,000 clones; roughly 80% are singletons. The material sequenced was CD4+ T cells from PBMCs, cultured in vitro. The receptors shown here come from a human donor in good health.

The chain joins TRBV29-1 to TRBJ1-2; D gene uncertain. The germline V gene encodes CDR1 SQVTM and CDR2 ANQGSEA. CDR3 size: 11 residues. V lost 6 bases and J 4 bases, leaving 9 bases between the germline ends. The CDR3 sequence is CSVTHGYGYTF. The CDR3, as DNA: TGCAGCGTGACCCATGGCTATGGCTACACCTTC.

The gene calls are TRBV19 and TRBJ2-5; 9 positions match TRBD2. This CDR3 comprises 16 residues. V gave up 3 bases and J gave up 5 bases; unmatched junction bases: 10. The V gene's germline CDR1 is LNHDA and CDR2 SQIVND (reference sequence). CDR3 DNA sequence: TGTGCCAGTAGTATTATTTTCGCGGGGGGGCGGGAGACCCAGTACTTC. Translating gives CASSIIFAGGRETQYF.

This clone was observed a few times. This chain uses TRBV4-3 with TRBJ1-5; no clear D gene. The CDR3 sequence is 14 residues long. Germline-derived CDR1 and CDR2 are LGHNA and YSLEER. V was trimmed by 0 bases and J by 4 bases, leaving 7 bases between them. The CDR3 loop reads CASSQDFGNQPQHF. CDR3 in DNA: TGCGCCAGCAGCCAAGACTTTGGGAATCAGCCCCAGCATTTT.

The V call is TRBV5-1, the J call TRBJ1-2; D possibly corresponds to TRBD1 (6 bases). Germline V CDR1 and CDR2: SGHRS, YFSETQ. The CDR3 is 14 residues long. Deletions cut 0 bases from V and 4 bases from J, with 10 bases between. In DNA, the CDR3 is TGCGCCAGCAGCTTGGATGGGGGGGCCTATGGCTACACCTTC. Amino acid sequence: CASSLDGGAYGYTF.

The V and J genes are TRBV5-1 and TRBJ2-7, with a tentative D call TRBD2 (5 bases). The length of the CDR3 is 14 residues. Trimming took 0 bases from V and 5 from J, leaving 12 bases between them. Germline loops: CDR1 SGHRS, CDR2 YFSETQ. This CDR3 reads CASSLANFGDEQYF. CDR3 in DNA: TGCGCCAGCAGCTTGGCCAATTTCGGGGACGAGCAGTACTTC.

The chain combines TRBV4-3 with TRBJ2-3, with TRBD2 matching 9 bases. V was pared by 4 bases and J by 6 bases, with 14 bases of the junction left unmatched. Germline V gene lookup returns CDR1 LGHNA and CDR2 YSLEER. CDR3 length: 17 amino acids. CDR3 sequence reads: CASSLQSGGSLGDTQYF. CDR3 coding DNA: TGCGCCAGCAGCCTCCAGAGCGGGGGGAGTCTGGGTGATACGCAGTATTTT.

The J gene is TRBJ2-1, the V gene TRBV27, with D maybe TRBD2 (5 bases). Trimming shortened V by 2 bases and J by 1 base, and 9 bases separated the two germline ends. The CDR3 sequence is 15 residues long. Germline-derived CDR1 and CDR2 are MNHEY and SMNVEV (reference sequence). CDR3 sequence: CASSLDTRSYNEQFF. The CDR3 nucleotides read TGTGCCAGCAGTTTAGATACTAGGTCCTACAATGAGCAGTTCTTC.

Of note for this clone: One junction end does not reproduce the germline sequence, and a read error may be involved. The chain joins TRBV29-1 to TRBJ2-3; 8 nucleotides agree with TRBD2. CDR1 SQVTM and CDR2 ANQGSEA come from the germline V gene. The CDR3 length is 15 residues. CDR3 loop: CSAEQAGVPTDTQYF. CDR3 bases: TGCAGCGCTGAACAAGCGGGGGTTCCCACAGATACGCAGTATTTT.

The chain links TRBV7-9 to TRBJ1-1, with D possibly being TRBD1 (6 bases). The CDR3 length is 16 residues. V lost 7 bases, J lost 6 bases, and 24 bases lay in between. Germline V lookup: CDR1 SEHNR, CDR2 FQNEAQ (reference sequence). CDR3: CASTPRGGHSSAEAFF. In DNA form, the CDR3 reads TGTGCCAGCACCCCTCGGGGGGGCCACTCCTCAGCTGAAGCTTTCTTT.

In its sample, this clone was seen a few times. The chain links TRBV5-4 to TRBJ2-1; D gene unclear. The length of the CDR3 is 16 residues. Per germline, CDR1 SGHNT and CDR2 YYREEE (reference sequence). Trimming took off 1 base at V and 0 bases at J, with 11 bases between the two ends. The CDR3 bases are TGTGCCAGCAGCTTGTCGTGGCGAACCTCCTACAATGAGCAGTTCTTC. The encoded protein is CASSLSWRTSYNEQFF.

The rearrangement links TRBV5-4 to TRBJ2-7; TRBD2 matches at 7 bases. The trim removed 1 base at V and 0 bases at J, leaving 10 bases unmatched. This CDR3 has 17 amino acids. Germline V CDR1 and CDR2: SGHNT, YYREEE (reference sequence). The CDR3 region has the DNA TGTGCCAGCAGCTTGACCATAAGAACTAGCGCCTCCTACGAGCAGTACTTC. Its protein product is CASSLTIRTSASYEQYF.

The CDR3 spells CASTRLAGETQYF. CDR3 DNA sequence: TGTGCCAGCACCCGACTAGCGGGAGAGACCCAGTACTTC. The rearrangement joins TRBV25-1 to TRBJ2-5; 10 bases line up with TRBD2. This CDR3 is built from 13 residues. The germline V gene has CDR1 MGHDK and CDR2 SYGVNS. After removal of 7 bases from V and 4 bases from J, the junction contained 3 bases not matched to a gene.

The chain recombines TRBV4-1 with TRBJ2-3; TRBD1 agrees at 9 bases. The CDR3 length is 16 residues. Trimming took 1 base from V and 4 from J; bases not matched to a gene: 6. Germline V CDR1 and CDR2: MGHRA, YSYEKL. The DNA for the CDR3 is TGCGCCAGCAGCCAAGCGCAGAGACAGGGGGCAGATACGCAGTATTTT. This translates into CASSQAQRQGADTQYF.

The V and J genes are TRBV6-2 or TRBV6-3 and TRBJ1-6, with TRBD1 matching 7 bases. The CDR3 length is 14 residues. Per the germline V gene, CDR1 is MNHEY and CDR2 is SVGEGT. V lost 2 bases, J lost 7 bases, and 2 bases stayed unmatched. The chain's CDR3 is CASSYGGQNSPLHF. The CDR3, as DNA: TGTGCCAGCAGTTACGGGGGACAGAATTCACCCCTCCACTTT.

The chain carries TRBV25-1 and TRBJ1-5, with D maybe TRBD1 (5 bases). V was trimmed by 5 bases and J by 5 bases, leaving 10 bases between them. The CDR3 totals 13 residues. The germline V gene has CDR1 MGHDK and CDR2 SYGVNS. DNA of the CDR3: TGTGCCAGCAGTTTGGGACGGGATCAGCCCCAGCATTTT. It codes for CASSLGRDQPQHF.

This clone was recorded a few times. The chain carries TRBV11-3 and TRBJ2-2; no clear D. The CDR3 is 14 residues long. Germline CDR1 SGHNT, CDR2 YENEEA. The V gene lost 1 base and the J gene lost 3 bases, with 6 bases spanning the gap. The CDR3 bases are TGTGCCAGCAGCTTAGGACAATACACCGGGGAGCTGTTTTTT. Translating it yields CASSLGQYTGELFF. Full variable domain (outside the CDR3, taken from reference TRBV11-3 and TRBJ2-2): EAGVVQSPRYKIIEKKQPVAFWCNPISGHNTLYWYLQNLGQGPELLIRYENEEAVDDSQLPKDRFSAERLKGVDSTLKIQPAELGDSAVYLCASSLGQYTGELFFGEGSRLTVL.

J is TRBJ1-2 and V is TRBV3-1 (or the pseudogene TRBV3-2); maybe TRBD1 (5 bases). From germline, CDR1 is LGHDT and CDR2 YNNKEL (reference sequence). The CDR3 length is 12 residues. Trimming pared 2 bases from V and 4 bases from J, leaving 5 bases between. The CDR3 is CASSQQGYGYTF. The CDR3 nucleotides are TGTGCCAGCAGCCAACAGGGCTATGGCTACACCTTC.

This clone was observed a single time. This rearrangement joins TRBV29-1 to TRBJ2-7; D remains ambiguous. Germline V gives CDR1 SQVTM, CDR2 ANQGSEA. Trimming removed 7 bases at V and 4 bases at J, with 14 bases between. The CDR3 length is 12 residues. The CDR3 loop reads CSAAVGKYEQYF. Written as DNA, the CDR3 is TGCAGCGCCGCCGTGGGAAAGTACGAGCAGTACTTC.

This chain joins TRBV5-1 and TRBJ2-7; TRBD2 matches 7 bases. V was pared by 0 bases and J by 3 bases, with 6 bases of the junction left unmatched. Germline-derived CDR1 and CDR2 are SGHRS and YFSETQ. The CDR3 extends over 15 amino acids. The CDR3 DNA follows: TGCGCCAGCAGCTTGGCCCGGACGGGGGGCTACGAGCAGTACTTC. Its protein is CASSLARTGGYEQYF.

This clone was seen just once. This sequence joins TRBV11-2 and TRBJ2-1; 10 positions agree with TRBD2. The CDR3 spans 17 residues. Per germline, CDR1 SGHAT and CDR2 FQNNGV. J was trimmed by 4 bases and V by 5 bases; bases with no gene match: 11. The CDR3 loop reads CASSPRYSGRSYNEQFF. The CDR3 DNA follows: TGTGCCAGCAGCCCCCGATATAGCGGGAGGTCGTACAATGAGCAGTTCTTC.

This clone occurred a few times. The CDR3 loop reads CASSSSTDTKRNEKLFF. CDR3 nucleotides: TGCGCCAGCAGCTCATCGACGGATACTAAAAGGAATGAAAAACTGTTTTTT. The chain joins TRBV5-1 to TRBJ1-4; D unresolved. V lost 3 bases and J lost 5, with 20 bases in between. Germline V lookup: CDR1 SGHRS, CDR2 YFSETQ. CDR3 length equals 17 residues.

This clone was seen only once. This chain connects TRBV6-5 to TRBJ2-2; D remains ambiguous. Trimming stripped 8 bases from V and 7 bases from J, with 8 bases between. The germline V gene has CDR1 MNHEY and CDR2 SVGAGI. This CDR3 is 11 amino acids long. CDR3 nucleotide sequence: TGTGCCAGCGTGGTTGTCGGGGAGCTGTTTTTT. It is translated as CASVVVGELFF.

The chain has TRBV7-9 and TRBJ1-1; unclear D gene. Germline values: CDR1 SEHNR, CDR2 FQNEAQ (reference sequence). There are 15 residues in the CDR3. Between the trimmed V and J ends, which lost 5 bases and 3 bases, there was a span of 16 bases. This chain's CDR3 is CASSPRTWRDTEAFF. The CDR3 DNA reads TGTGCCAGCAGCCCCCGGACGTGGAGGGACACTGAAGCTTTCTTT.

This chain joins TRBV5-1 and TRBJ2-3, with 15 positions matching TRBD2. V was pared by 3 bases and J by 5 bases, with 4 bases of the junction left unmatched. The CDR3 has 16 residues. The germline V gene has CDR1 SGHRS and CDR2 YFSETQ. Here the CDR3 DNA reads TGCGCCAGCAGCTGGACTAGCGGGGGGGCGGTAGATACGCAGTATTTT. Its translation: CASSWTSGGAVDTQYF.

A single count supports this clone. V is TRBV20-1 and J is TRBJ2-1; D is ambiguous. This CDR3 has 11 residues. Germline V lookup: CDR1 DFQATT, CDR2 SNEGSKA (reference sequence). V was trimmed by 8 bases and J by 11 bases, leaving 16 bases between them. In nucleotides, the CDR3 is TGCAGTAGGAGTAGCCCGAGCCAGCAGTTCTTC. It yields the protein CSRSSPSQQFF.

CDR3 nucleotides: TGTGCCAGCAGCTTAGATGTGCAGGGCACCTACGAGCAGTACTTC. Residues: CASSLDVQGTYEQYF. The chain recombines TRBV7-6 with TRBJ2-7; D is perhaps TRBD1 (5 bases). Trimming shortened V by 1 base and J by 2 bases, and 12 bases separated the two germline ends. The germline V gene has CDR1 SGHVS and CDR2 FNYEAQ. This CDR3 is built from 15 residues.

CDR3: CATSEYTRQGAVTEAFF. The CDR3 DNA is TGTGCCACCAGTGAGTATACGCGACAGGGGGCGGTCACTGAAGCTTTCTTT. The V and J genes are TRBV24-1 and TRBJ1-1; 10 bases agree with TRBD1. The CDR3 sequence is 17 residues long. CDR1 KGHDR and CDR2 SFDVKD come from the germline V gene. V lost 4 bases and J lost 4; bases outside the gene matches: 11.

This sequence joins TRBV10-3 and TRBJ1-4; no definite D call. CDR3 length: 14 residues. Looked up from germline, CDR1 is ENHRY and CDR2 is SYGVKD. Trimming took 2 bases from V and 3 from J, leaving 7 bases between them. The CDR3 DNA sequence: TGTGCCATCAGTGAGACACCGCCTAATGAAAAACTGTTTTTT. The encoded protein is CAISETPPNEKLFF.